Given below is one TCR beta chain in context. This entry is derived from a study of CD8+CD57+ T cells in acquired aplastic anemia. Sequencing was done on patients that had shown CD8+CD57+ cell expansion by flow cytometry. None of the patients had been given any therapy when their blood was sampled. Genomic DNA, serving as template, underwent TCR beta VDJ and CDR3 profiling. A single record per CDR3 protein comes from TCRdb applying MiXCR to the reads. Of some 160,000 distinct CDR3 sequences detected, roughly 43% appear once; the ten largest clones hold approximately 3%. Germline loops: CDR1 DFQATT, CDR2 SNEGSKA (reference sequence). The trim removed 3 bases at V and 2 bases at J, leaving 7 bases unmatched. This CDR3 contains 16 residues.

The sequence was obtained from a human donor with aplastic anemia. The gene calls are TRBV20-1 and TRBJ2-5; 12 bases are a match to TRBD2. Material: sorted CD4+, CD8+, or CD8+CD57+ T cells (not recorded which) from PBMCs. Here the CDR3 reads CSASPLLAGGQETQYF. Here the CDR3 DNA reads TGCAGTGCTAGCCCCTTACTAGCGGGGGGTCAAGAGACCCAGTACTTC.